Below, 32 T cell receptor beta chains from the same sample are listed, as sequenced in a study of T cell responses to AZD1222 COVID-19 vaccine. Assay used: immunoSEQ multiplex PCR; TCRdb lists only in-frame clones, some missing. The sample shows about 160,000 clones, around nine tenths of them seen only once. The sample in question was peripheral blood, obtained on day 0 of AZD1222 vaccination. The receptors come from an adult in good health.

The genes are TRBV5-1 and TRBJ1-1, with 7 bases fitting TRBD1. Germline V gene data show CDR1 as SGHRS and CDR2 as YFSETQ. V shed 4 bases and J 1 base; nucleotides not matched to a gene: 10. The CDR3 has 16 residues. CDR3 residues: CASSINPGQANTEAFF. The CDR3 DNA follows: TGCGCCAGCAGCATAAACCCCGGACAGGCGAACACTGAAGCTTTCTTT. Combining the CDR3 with reference TRBV5-1 and TRBJ1-1 gives the whole variable domain KAGVTQTPRYLIKTRGQQVTLSCSPISGHRSVSWYQQTPGQGLQFLFEYFSETQRNKGNFPGRFSGRQFSNSRSEMNVSTLELGDSALYLCASSINPGQANTEAFFGQGTRLTVV.

The chain joins TRBV19 to TRBJ2-1; D gene unclear. Germline CDR1 reads LNHDA; CDR2 reads SQIVND (reference sequence). Trimming pared 2 bases from V and 6 bases from J, leaving 11 bases between. This CDR3 has 14 residues. For the CDR3, the DNA is TGTGCCAGTAGTATATGGACCCAGCCCAATGAGCAGTTCTTC. This gives the protein CASSIWTQPNEQFF.

The chain combines TRBV7-2 with TRBJ1-4; 9 bases agree with TRBD1. Trimming at V came to 6 bases and at J to 6 bases, leaving 5 bases not matched to a gene. The CDR3 sequence is 14 residues long. Germline CDR1 SGHTA, CDR2 FQGNSA. The CDR3 bases are TGTGCCAGCAGTCCGGACAGGGGAGATGAAAAACTGTTTTTT. It translates to CASSPDRGDEKLFF.

Only a few counts were recorded for this clone. This chain uses TRBV29-1 with TRBJ1-4; no clear D. V dropped 7 bases and J dropped 4 bases, with 10 bases sitting between them. The germline V gene has CDR1 SQVTM and CDR2 ANQGSEA. The CDR3 is 12 amino acids. The CDR3 DNA follows: TGCAGCGCTTCCTGGGGTAATGAAAAACTGTTTTTT. This translates into CSASWGNEKLFF.

The chain employs TRBV18 and TRBJ2-2, with TRBD1 as a possible D gene (6 bases). V lost 4 bases, J lost 4 bases, and 16 bases lay in between. The germline CDR1 and CDR2 sequences are KGHSH and LQKENI. The CDR3 is made up of 16 amino acids. The CDR3 DNA reads as TGTGCCAGCTCACGACCCGACAGGACGGGCACCGGGGAGCTGTTTTTT. Amino acid sequence: CASSRPDRTGTGELFF.

The V gene is TRBV5-1, the J gene TRBJ1-4, with D maybe TRBD1 (6 bases). V lost 1 base, J lost 3 bases, and 7 bases lay in between. The CDR3 has 14 amino acids. Germline V lookup: CDR1 SGHRS, CDR2 YFSETQ. The CDR3 nucleotides read TGCGCCAGCAGCTTGACAGGGCCTAATGAAAAACTGTTTTTT. This codes for CASSLTGPNEKLFF.

The sample holds a few counts of this clone. The rearrangement joins TRBV20-1 to TRBJ2-7, with D possibly TRBD1 on 5 matching bases. The CDR3 loop spans 11 amino acids. The V end lost 7 bases, the J end lost 0 bases, and 7 bases lay between the germline ends. In germline, CDR1 is DFQATT, CDR2 SNEGSKA (reference sequence). The DNA of the CDR3 is TGCAGTGGTCAGGGCTCCTACGAGCAGTACTTC. Translating it yields CSGQGSYEQYF.

The chain couples TRBV5-1 to TRBJ2-1; possible D gene TRBD2, 6 bases. The CDR3 has 15 amino acids. V was clipped by 0 bases and J by 2 bases, with 9 bases between them. The germline CDR1 and CDR2 sequences are SGHRS and YFSETQ. The CDR3 here is CASSLGGGPYNEQFF. The CDR3 nucleotides are TGCGCCAGCAGCTTGGGGGGAGGACCCTACAATGAGCAGTTCTTC.

V usage is TRBV6-5 and J usage is TRBJ2-2, with D maybe TRBD2 (6 bases). The germline V gene encodes CDR1 MNHEY and CDR2 SVGAGI. This CDR3 comprises 14 residues. The V gene lost 7 bases and the J gene lost 2 bases, with 11 bases spanning the gap. CDR3 nucleotide sequence: TGTGCCAGCATTTGGGAGGCCAACACCGGGGAGCTGTTTTTT. Amino acids: CASIWEANTGELFF.

The rearrangement links TRBV7-9 to TRBJ1-6; D gene uncertain. V was trimmed by 2 bases and J by 15 bases, leaving 14 bases between them. Germline V gives CDR1 SEHNR, CDR2 FQNEAQ (reference sequence). The CDR3 consists of 13 residues. The CDR3 region has the DNA TGTGCCAGCAGCTTAATGGCGCTTCCGCTCCTCCACTTT. Translated: CASSLMALPLLHF.

V is TRBV18 and J is TRBJ1-1, with D perhaps matching TRBD1 (5 bases). CDR3 length equals 15 residues. CDR1 is KGHSH and CDR2 is LQKENI in the germline V gene. The V end lost 2 bases, the J end lost 1 base, and 11 bases lay between the germline ends. DNA for the CDR3: TGTGCCAGCTCACCAGGAAAGGGGTCGAACACTGAAGCTTTCTTT. Its translation: CASSPGKGSNTEAFF.

This clone was recorded once. This chain's CDR3 is CASSPTPDRGMREQYF. The CDR3 DNA is TGTGCCAGCAGTCCGACTCCCGACAGGGGAATGAGGGAGCAGTACTTC. The chain recombines TRBV27 with TRBJ2-7; 8 nucleotides match TRBD1. CDR3 length: 16 residues. Germline V CDR1 and CDR2: MNHEY, SMNVEV (reference sequence). Trimming removed 5 bases from V and 7 bases from J; junction bases left unmatched: 16.

This chain joins TRBV5-8 and TRBJ2-1; TRBD1 agrees at 10 bases. This CDR3 comprises 15 residues. Germline trimming cut 5 bases from V and 4 bases from J; bases unmatched to any gene: 6. The germline V gene encodes CDR1 SGHTS and CDR2 YDEGEE. CDR3 in DNA: TGTGCCAGCAGGATCCGGACAGGGGGATACAATGAGCAGTTCTTC. It codes for CASRIRTGGYNEQFF.

This clone was detected only once. V is TRBV29-1 and J is TRBJ2-1, with 10 bases fitting TRBD2. The V gene end was trimmed by 5 bases and the J gene end by 8 bases; junction bases not matched to a gene: 9. The germline gives CDR1 SQVTM, CDR2 ANQGSEA. This CDR3 has 14 residues. The CDR3 nucleotides are TGCAGCGTTTGTTTTCTAGCGGGAGAGCATGAGCAGTTCTTC. Protein sequence: CSVCFLAGEHEQFF.

The chain is built from TRBV28 and TRBJ1-5; 9 bases align to TRBD1. CDR3 length equals 16 residues. V lost 6 bases to trimming and J lost 3 bases; unmatched junction nucleotides: 9. The germline gives CDR1 MDHEN, CDR2 SYDVKM. As DNA, the CDR3 is TGTGCCAGCAGACCCCCTGGGACAGGGTACAATCAGCCCCAGCATTTT. Its protein product is CASRPPGTGYNQPQHF.

The chain combines TRBV9 with TRBJ1-2; no definite D call. From germline, CDR1 is SGDLS and CDR2 YYNGEE. V was cut by 3 bases and J by 3 bases, with 9 bases left in between. The CDR3 sequence is 13 residues long. This CDR3 is CASSATGDYGYTF. DNA for the CDR3: TGTGCCAGCAGCGCCACCGGGGACTATGGCTACACCTTC.

This clone was recorded only once. The chain is built from TRBV28 and TRBJ2-7, with D hard to call. Germline loops: CDR1 MDHEN, CDR2 SYDVKM. The V gene lost 4 bases and the J gene lost 0 bases, with 7 bases spanning the gap. This CDR3 spans 13 amino acids. The CDR3 DNA is TGTGCCAGCAGTTCTCCGAACTCCTACGAGCAGTACTTC. Its translation is CASSSPNSYEQYF. The whole variable domain, remainder taken from reference TRBV28 and TRBJ2-7, is DVKVTQSSRYLVKRTGEKVFLECVQDMDHENMFWYRQDPGLGLRLIYFSYDVKMKEKGDIPEGYSVSREKKERFSLILESASTNQTSMYLCASSSPNSYEQYFGPGTRLTVT.

The J gene is TRBJ1-5, the V gene TRBV6-5; 10 bases are shared with TRBD1. The CDR3 is 15 residues long. The V segment lost 8 bases and the J segment 9 bases; nucleotides outside the gene matches: 13. Per the germline V gene, CDR1 is MNHEY and CDR2 is SVGAGI. The CDR3 nucleotides read TGTGCCAGCCTTCCGGGGACAGGGGATTGGAGGCCCCAGCATTTT. It codes for CASLPGTGDWRPQHF.

The chain uses TRBV7-9 and TRBJ1-6, with TRBD1 as a possible D gene (6 bases). V was pared by 2 bases and J by 5 bases, with 13 bases between. This CDR3 has 16 residues. In germline, CDR1 is SEHNR, CDR2 FQNEAQ (reference sequence). Here the CDR3 reads CASSLRQGFDNSPLHF. CDR3 DNA: TGTGCCAGCAGCTTAAGGCAGGGGTTCGATAATTCACCCCTCCACTTT.

This clone was detected only once. The chain couples TRBV19 to TRBJ1-1; tentative D call: TRBD1 (6 bases). The germline CDR1 and CDR2 sequences are LNHDA and SQIVND (reference sequence). CDR3 length: 14 residues. Trimming cost V 5 bases and J 6 bases, with 16 bases left between them. The CDR3 bases are TGTGCCAGTAGTTTCTTCCGGGACAACCCTGAAGCTTTCTTT. Its protein product is CASSFFRDNPEAFF.

The V and J genes are TRBV19 and TRBJ2-2; D not resolved. The CDR3 loop spans 12 amino acids. Germline V gene lookup returns CDR1 LNHDA and CDR2 SQIVND (reference sequence). Trimming left V 7 bases short and J 1 base short, with 4 bases between. The CDR3 DNA sequence: TGTGCCAGTAAACAGAACACCGGGGAGCTGTTTTTT. The encoded protein is CASKQNTGELFF.

This CDR3 is CASSRTSGRGTGELFF. The CDR3 DNA sequence: TGTGCCAGTAGTAGGACTAGCGGGAGGGGGACCGGGGAGCTGTTTTTT. The chain carries TRBV19 and TRBJ2-2; the match to TRBD2 covers 15 bases. The CDR3 spans 16 residues. Germline-derived CDR1 and CDR2 are LNHDA and SQIVND (reference sequence). The V gene end was trimmed by 4 bases and the J gene end by 5 bases; junction bases not matched to a gene: 2.

The chain combines TRBV9 with TRBJ1-1; 7 bases are a match to TRBD1. The V gene end was trimmed by 4 bases and the J gene end by 3 bases; junction bases not matched to a gene: 6. CDR1 and CDR2 (germline): SGDLS, YYNGEE. The CDR3 runs to 14 residues. The DNA of the CDR3 is TGTGCCAGCAGCCCCAGGGGGGGTGACACTGAAGCTTTCTTT. Its protein is CASSPRGGDTEAFF. Based on the CDR3 plus reference TRBV9 and TRBJ1-1, the full variable domain is DSGVTQTPKHLITATGQRVTLRCSPRSGDLSVYWYQQSLDQGLQFLIQYYNGEERAKGNILERFSAQQFPDLHSELNLSSLELGDSALYFCASSPRGGDTEAFFGQGTRLTVV.

On this clone: The same CDR3 arises from other DNA sequences in this sample as well. The chain has TRBV5-1 and TRBJ1-2; 7 bases align to TRBD1. The CDR3 is made up of 14 amino acids. J gave up 1 base and V 0 bases, and 0 bases lay outside the gene matches. Germline V lookup: CDR1 SGHRS, CDR2 YFSETQ. The CDR3 protein is CASSLGQGNYGYTF. The CDR3 bases are TGCGCCAGCAGCTTGGGACAGGGTAACTATGGCTACACCTTC.

The J gene is TRBJ2-1, the V gene TRBV19; 8 positions agree with TRBD2. The germline gives CDR1 LNHDA, CDR2 SQIVND (reference sequence). The junction had 11 bases not matched to a gene; V was cut back by 5 bases and J by 2 bases. The CDR3 runs 17 residues. CDR3 residues: CASSVTSSGLTYNEQFF. Written as DNA, the CDR3 is TGTGCCAGTAGTGTCACTTCTAGCGGGCTTACCTACAATGAGCAGTTCTTC.

The chain combines TRBV11-2 with TRBJ1-1, with D hard to call. This CDR3 contains 13 residues. Germline values: CDR1 SGHAT, CDR2 FQNNGV. V dropped 4 bases and J dropped 4 bases, with 10 bases sitting between them. The CDR3 DNA sequence: TGTGCCAGCAGCTCGGGGTCGCTCACTGAAGCTTTCTTT. Amino acid sequence: CASSSGSLTEAFF.

The chain recombines TRBV2 with TRBJ2-6, with 9 nucleotides matching TRBD2. CDR3 size: 17 residues. CDR1 is SNHLY and CDR2 is FYNNEI in the germline V gene. V lost 5 bases to trimming and J lost 0 bases; unmatched junction nucleotides: 5. Here the CDR3 reads CASSILAGISGANVLTF. In nucleotides, the CDR3 is TGTGCCAGCAGTATTCTAGCGGGAATCTCTGGGGCCAACGTCCTGACTTTC.

CDR3 amino acids: CASSLVTSQETQYF. The DNA for the CDR3 is TGCGCCAGCAGCTTGGTGACTAGCCAAGAGACCCAGTACTTC. V is TRBV5-1 and J is TRBJ2-5; D might be TRBD2 (6 bases). The CDR3 loop spans 14 amino acids. Trimming shortened V by 0 bases and J by 1 base, and 7 bases separated the two germline ends. Germline CDR1 is SGHRS and CDR2 is YFSETQ.

The chain is built from TRBV27 and TRBJ1-5; D not resolved. This CDR3 region has 14 residues. The V and J ends lost 4 bases and 0 bases respectively, with 7 bases between them. Looked up from germline, CDR1 is MNHEY and CDR2 is SMNVEV (reference sequence). The CDR3 loop reads CASSSLNSNQPQHF. The CDR3 bases are TGTGCCAGCAGTTCACTCAATAGCAATCAGCCCCAGCATTTT.

The gene calls are TRBV7-2 and TRBJ2-7, with D possibly being TRBD1 (6 bases). The CDR3 has 14 residues. Germline V lookup: CDR1 SGHTA, CDR2 FQGNSA. Trimming stripped 1 base from V and 2 bases from J, with 9 bases between. CDR3 DNA sequence: TGTGCCAGCAGCTTAGGTCAGGGGACCTACGAGCAGTACTTC. Its translation: CASSLGQGTYEQYF.

This clone appeared a single time. The CDR3 is CASSHGTSGSYEQYF. The CDR3 DNA is TGTGCCAGCAGTCACGGGACTAGCGGGAGTTACGAGCAGTACTTC. The V and J genes are TRBV28 and TRBJ2-7; 14 positions agree with TRBD2. Germline CDR1 and CDR2: MDHEN and SYDVKM. The CDR3 consists of 15 residues. V shed 5 bases, J shed 4 bases, and the junction held 4 bases outside the gene matches.

The chain is built from TRBV5-1 and TRBJ2-2; possibly TRBD1 for D (5 bases). This CDR3 spans 16 amino acids. The V gene lost 1 base and the J gene lost 0 bases, with 10 bases spanning the gap. CDR1 and CDR2 from the germline V gene are SGHRS and YFSETQ. CDR3 coding DNA: TGCGCCAGCAGCTTGATTGCAGGGTCGAACACCGGGGAGCTGTTTTTT. It codes for CASSLIAGSNTGELFF.